The rows below give T cell receptor beta chains drawn from one sample of a study of PD-1 blockade in classical Hodgkin lymphoma. The repertoire was sequenced with immunoSEQ multiplex PCR; TCRdb's copy has only in-frame clones and lacks some. The sample has about 150,000 clones, around 84% seen once. Sequences were derived from peripheral blood mononuclear cells (PBMCs), sampled before the second cycle of nivolumab. The receptors were sampled from a human donor with classical Hodgkin lymphoma. The CDR3 runs from the conserved cysteine through the conserved F or W. The D gene is left open where the match is weak. Expanded clones get a size class; other rows say once, few or many, or leave the size out.

DNA | CDR3 | J | V | D | size
TGCGCCAGCAGCTTGGATCAGGAAGGGCACAACTTC | CASSLDQEGHNF | TRBJ2-7 | TRBV5-1 | NA | NA
TGTGCCAGCAGCGGGGAGAGGTTCAATCAGCCCCAGCATTTT | CASSGERFNQPQHF | TRBJ1-5 | TRBV6-5 | NA | NA
TGTGCCAGCAGTTACTTGGGGTGGGAGACCCAGTACTTC | CASSYLGWETQYF | TRBJ2-5 | TRBV6-5 | NA | few
TGTGCCAGCAGTTTGAAGGGGACACAAAGGAACTACCCGAGCTCCTACGAGCAGTACTTC | CASSLKGTQRNYPSSYEQYF | TRBJ2-7 | TRBV28 | NA | NA
TGTGCCAGCTACACGGACAGGGGTAACACTGAAGCTTTCTTT | CASYTDRGNTEAFF | TRBJ1-1 | TRBV18 | TRBD1 | NA
TGTGCCAGCAGCCTGGACGGAACCGGGGGGTCACCCCTCCACTTT | CASSLDGTGGSPLHF | TRBJ1-6 | TRBV7-2 | NA | once
TGTGCCAGCAGTTACTCTAGGCAGGGGGCAGGCACTGAAGCTTTCTTT | CASSYSRQGAGTEAFF | TRBJ1-1 | TRBV6-6 | TRBD1 | NA
TGTGCCAGCAGTTACAGCGCGGACGGGAACACTGAAGCTTTCTTT | CASSYSADGNTEAFF | TRBJ1-1 | TRBV6-5 | NA | NA
TGTGCCAGCAGCCGTGGGGGGTACCAAGAGACCCAGTACTTC | CASSRGGYQETQYF | TRBJ2-5 | TRBV28 | NA | once
TGTGCCAGCAGTCGGGACAGCGAAGCTTTCTTT | CASSRDSEAFF | TRBJ1-1 | TRBV6-6 | TRBD1 | NA
TGTGCCAGCAGTGTTACGGGGGTGAGAATGAATGAAAAACTGTTTTTT | CASSVTGVRMNEKLFF | TRBJ1-4 | TRBV28 | NA | NA
TGTGCCAGCAGCTTTCGGGGGAACACCGGGGAGCTGTTTTTT | CASSFRGNTGELFF | TRBJ2-2 | TRBV7-2 | NA | once
TGTGCCAGCAGCTTGCGTATCTACAATGAGCAGTTCTTC | CASSLRIYNEQFF | TRBJ2-1 | TRBV5-5 | NA | NA
TGTGCCAGCAGCCGTATTGGAGGAGTGAGTGACACTGAAGCTTTCTTT | CASSRIGGVSDTEAFF | TRBJ1-1 | TRBV5-5 | NA | NA
TGCAGCGCCGAAGGTGGTTCCAGCTCCTACAATGAGCAGTTCTTC | CSAEGGSSSYNEQFF | TRBJ2-1 | TRBV29-1 | NA | NA
TGTGCCAGCAGGCAGACAGGCCAGCCCCAGCATTTT | CASRQTGQPQHF | TRBJ1-5 | TRBV28 | NA | NA
TGCAGCGTTGAAGGCCGGGACAGGTTCTTAGCCAAAAACATTCAGTACTTC | CSVEGRDRFLAKNIQYF | TRBJ2-4 | TRBV29-1 | TRBD1 | once
TGTGCCAGCAGTTACTCGGAACTAGCGGGCCTGTCTGAAGCTTTCTTT | CASSYSELAGLSEAFF | TRBJ1-1 | TRBV6-5 | NA | few
TGTGCCAGCAGTCTGACGCGACAGGTCGGCCCCACCTTT | CASSLTRQVGPTF | TRBJ1-1 | TRBV6-6 | NA | NA
TGTGCCATCAGTGTTGCGACAGGGGAAACGGGTGGCTACACCTTC | CAISVATGETGGYTF | TRBJ1-2 | TRBV10-3 | TRBD1 | NA
TGTGCCAGCAGCTCCCTAGAGAGCACAGATACGCAGTATTTT | CASSSLESTDTQYF | TRBJ2-3 | TRBV7-7 | NA | NA
TGTGCCAGCTCCTCACCAGGCAGACTATACTACAATGAGCAGTTCTTC | CASSSPGRLYYNEQFF | TRBJ2-1 | TRBV14 | NA | NA
TGTGCCAGCAGCTCAATGAGGGGTTTGAGTAATGAAAAACTGTTTTTT | CASSSMRGLSNEKLFF | TRBJ1-4 | TRBV11-2 | NA | NA
TGTGCCAGCGGAAGGGACCCCCTTTATGGCTACACCTTC | CASGRDPLYGYTF | TRBJ1-2 | TRBV6-4 | NA | NA
TGTGCCAGCAGTTCCCGGGGCTTAGAGGTTGCGAATGAGCAGTTCTTC | CASSSRGLEVANEQFF | TRBJ2-1 | TRBV28 | NA | NA
TGTGCCAGCAGCTTTGTTGGACAGGGGGAGACCCAGTACTTC | CASSFVGQGETQYF | TRBJ2-5 | TRBV7-2 | TRBD1 | once
TGTGCCAGCAGTTACTCGGGGGTGGGGAACTATGGCTACACCTTC | CASSYSGVGNYGYTF | TRBJ1-2 | TRBV6-5 | NA | NA
TGTGCCAGCACCAAAGCGGGCACAGATACGCAGTATTTT | CASTKAGTDTQYF | TRBJ2-3 | TRBV6-5 | NA | NA
TGTGCCAGCAGCCCGCGACAGGGTTCGCAGAAACTGTTTTTT | CASSPRQGSQKLFF | TRBJ1-4 | TRBV9 | TRBD1 | few
TGTGCCACCAGCAGAGATGCGCGCAGGGAGACCGTCCATGAGCAGTTCTTC | CATSRDARRETVHEQFF | TRBJ2-1 | TRBV15 | NA | NA
TGTGCCAGCAGCTTAGATCGAGCGGGGGGGCGTAAGCAGTACTTC | CASSLDRAGGRKQYF | TRBJ2-7 | TRBV7-2 | TRBD2 | NA
TGCAGCGTTGATAATGAGGGGGAGGAGGGCAAAAACATTCAGTACTTC | CSVDNEGEEGKNIQYF | TRBJ2-4 | TRBV29-1 | NA | NA
TGTGCCAGCAGCCGGACTTTTTCCCTGAACACTGAAGCTTTCTTT | CASSRTFSLNTEAFF | TRBJ1-1 | TRBV7-2 | NA | NA
TGTGCCATCAGTGATAACAGGGGAGGTGGCTACACCTTC | CAISDNRGGGYTF | TRBJ1-2 | TRBV10-3 | TRBD1 | NA
TGTGCCATCAGTGGACAGGGAGGAGAAGCTTTCTTT | CAISGQGGEAFF | TRBJ1-1 | TRBV10-3 | TRBD1 | NA
TGCAGCGTGGCCTCCGGGACAGTGTTGTATTATGGCTACACCTTC | CSVASGTVLYYGYTF | TRBJ1-2 | TRBV29-1 | TRBD1 | NA
TGTGCCAGCAGCTTAGAGACAGGGGTGGACGAGCAGTACTTC | CASSLETGVDEQYF | TRBJ2-7 | TRBV11-1 | TRBD1 | NA
TGCAGCGTTGAGGCCCTGGGGGGTCGGACTGAAGCTTTCTTT | CSVEALGGRTEAFF | TRBJ1-1 | TRBV29-1 | NA | NA
TGTGCCAGCAGCTTAGACTCTGAGGACAGGGGGAACACAGATACGCAGTATTTT | CASSLDSEDRGNTDTQYF | TRBJ2-3 | TRBV11-2 | TRBD1 | NA
TGTGCCAGCAGAGCCGGGACCGGCCTTGGCTACACCTTC | CASRAGTGLGYTF | TRBJ1-2 | TRBV27 | NA | once
TGTGCCATCAGTGAGTCGATGCCAGGTATAACCTACGAGCAGTACTTC | CAISESMPGITYEQYF | TRBJ2-7 | TRBV10-3 | NA | NA
TGTGCCATCAGTGAAGCGGGACAGCCTTACAATGAGCAGTTCTTC | CAISEAGQPYNEQFF | TRBJ2-1 | TRBV10-3 | NA | NA
TGTGCCAGCAGTTACCTGTCAAGCGGGGTTAAGCAGTTCTTC | CASSYLSSGVKQFF | TRBJ2-1 | TRBV6-5 | TRBD2 | NA
TGTGCCAGCAGTGACAGACTATCACATACGCAGTATTTT | CASSDRLSHTQYF | TRBJ2-3 | TRBV6-4 | NA | NA
TGTGCCTGGAGTCTTACAACCGGTGTATCTGGAAACACCATATATTTT | CAWSLTTGVSGNTIYF | TRBJ1-3 | TRBV30 | NA | NA
TGTGCCAGCTCGAGACAGGGGCGAAACTATGGCTACACCTTC | CASSRQGRNYGYTF | TRBJ1-2 | TRBV2 | TRBD1 | NA
TGTGCCAGCAGCTCCGGACTAGCGGGAGGAACGCTCTCCTACGAGCAGTACTTC | CASSSGLAGGTLSYEQYF | TRBJ2-7 | TRBV5-4 | TRBD2 | NA
TGTGCCAGCACCCTAGGGACAGGGGTTTACGAGCAGTACTTC | CASTLGTGVYEQYF | TRBJ2-7 | TRBV2 | TRBD1 | few
TGTGCCAGCAGCCCCGGACTAGCAGACATTCAGTACTTC | CASSPGLADIQYF | TRBJ2-4 | TRBV11-2 | TRBD2 | NA
TGTGCCAGCAGCTTAGCGACAGGGTTTGGAAACACCATATATTTT | CASSLATGFGNTIYF | TRBJ1-3 | TRBV7-2 | TRBD1 | NA
TGTGCCAGCAGGTGGGACAGGGGTTCCGAGCAGTACTTC | CASRWDRGSEQYF | TRBJ2-7 | TRBV7-9 | TRBD1 | NA